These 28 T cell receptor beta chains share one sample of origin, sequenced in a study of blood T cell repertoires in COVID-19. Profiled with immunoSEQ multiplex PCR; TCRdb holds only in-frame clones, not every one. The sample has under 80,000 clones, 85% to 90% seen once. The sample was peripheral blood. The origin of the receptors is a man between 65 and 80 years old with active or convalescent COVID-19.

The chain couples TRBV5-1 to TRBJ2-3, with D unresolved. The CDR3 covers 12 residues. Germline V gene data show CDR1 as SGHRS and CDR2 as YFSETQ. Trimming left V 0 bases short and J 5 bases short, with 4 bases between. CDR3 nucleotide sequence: TGCGCCAGCAGCTTGGCCGGAGATACGCAGTATTTT. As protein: CASSLAGDTQYF.

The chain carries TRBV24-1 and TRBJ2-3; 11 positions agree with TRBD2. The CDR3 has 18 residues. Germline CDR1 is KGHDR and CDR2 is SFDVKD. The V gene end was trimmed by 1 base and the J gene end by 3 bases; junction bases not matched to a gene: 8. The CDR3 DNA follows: TGTGCCACCAGTGATTTCCGGTCTAGCGGGGGGTTAACAGATACGCAGTATTTT. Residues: CATSDFRSSGGLTDTQYF.

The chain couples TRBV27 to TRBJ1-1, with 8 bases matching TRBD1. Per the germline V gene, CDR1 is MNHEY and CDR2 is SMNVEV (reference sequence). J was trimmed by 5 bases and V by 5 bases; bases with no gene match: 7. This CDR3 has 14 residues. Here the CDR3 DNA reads TGTGCCAGCAGTCAACAGGGGACAGGAACTGAAGCTTTCTTT. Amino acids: CASSQQGTGTEAFF.

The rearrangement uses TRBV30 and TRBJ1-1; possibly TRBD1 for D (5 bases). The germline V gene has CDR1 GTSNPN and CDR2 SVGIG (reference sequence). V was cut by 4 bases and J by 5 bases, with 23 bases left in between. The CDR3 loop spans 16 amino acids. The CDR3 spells CAWKRGGINAGTEAFF. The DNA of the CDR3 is TGTGCCTGGAAACGGGGGGGAATTAATGCTGGGACTGAAGCTTTCTTT.

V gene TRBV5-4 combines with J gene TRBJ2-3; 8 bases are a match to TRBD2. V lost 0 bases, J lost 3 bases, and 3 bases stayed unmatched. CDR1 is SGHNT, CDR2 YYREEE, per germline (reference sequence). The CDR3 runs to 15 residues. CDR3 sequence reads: CASSLGGGRTDTQYF. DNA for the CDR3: TGTGCCAGCAGCTTGGGTGGCGGGAGGACAGATACGCAGTATTTT.

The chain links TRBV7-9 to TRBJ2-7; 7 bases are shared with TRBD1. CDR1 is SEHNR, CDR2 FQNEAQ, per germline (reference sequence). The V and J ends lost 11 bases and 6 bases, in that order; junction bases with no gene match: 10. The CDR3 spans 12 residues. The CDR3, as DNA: TGTGCCGGATCACAGGGGATTGGCGAGCAGTACTTC. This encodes CAGSQGIGEQYF.

CDR3 protein: CASRPTSGGPRMGDEKLFF. The CDR3 bases are TGTGCCAGCAGGCCTACTTCCGGAGGACCCCGGATGGGAGATGAAAAACTGTTTTTT. The V gene is TRBV28, the J gene TRBJ1-4; D call uncertain. This CDR3 region has 19 residues. The V and J ends lost 6 bases and 6 bases respectively, with 29 bases between them. The germline gives CDR1 MDHEN, CDR2 SYDVKM.

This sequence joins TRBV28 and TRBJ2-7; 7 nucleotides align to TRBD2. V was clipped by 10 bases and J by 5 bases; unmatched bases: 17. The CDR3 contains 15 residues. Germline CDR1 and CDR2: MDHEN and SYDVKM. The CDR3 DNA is TGTGCCACCCTTTCGGGGGGACTTGTCAGAGACGAGCAGTACTTC. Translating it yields CATLSGGLVRDEQYF.

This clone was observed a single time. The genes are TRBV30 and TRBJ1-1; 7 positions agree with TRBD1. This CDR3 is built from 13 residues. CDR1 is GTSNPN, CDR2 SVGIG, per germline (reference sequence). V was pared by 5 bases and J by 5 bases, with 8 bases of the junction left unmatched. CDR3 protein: CAWLMTGMTEAFF. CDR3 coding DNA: TGTGCCTGGCTGATGACAGGGATGACTGAAGCTTTCTTT. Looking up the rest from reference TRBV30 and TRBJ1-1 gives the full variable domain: SQTIHQWPATLVQPVGSPLSLECTVEGTSNPNLYWYRQAAGRGLQLLFYSVGIGQISSEVPQNLSASRPQDRQFILSSKKLLLSDSGFYLCAWLMTGMTEAFFGQGTRLTVV.

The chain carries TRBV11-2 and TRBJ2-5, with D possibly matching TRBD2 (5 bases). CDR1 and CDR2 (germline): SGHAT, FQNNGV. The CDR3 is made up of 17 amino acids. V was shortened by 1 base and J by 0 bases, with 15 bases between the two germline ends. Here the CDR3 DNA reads TGTGCCAGCAGCTTAGTCCGGGGTGGGAACTACCAAGAGACCCAGTACTTC. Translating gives CASSLVRGGNYQETQYF. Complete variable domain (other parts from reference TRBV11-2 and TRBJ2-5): EAGVAQSPRYKIIEKRQSVAFWCNPISGHATLYWYQQILGQGPKLLIQFQNNGVVDDSQLPKDRFSAERLKGVDSTLKIQPAKLEDSAVYLCASSLVRGGNYQETQYFGPGTRLLVL.

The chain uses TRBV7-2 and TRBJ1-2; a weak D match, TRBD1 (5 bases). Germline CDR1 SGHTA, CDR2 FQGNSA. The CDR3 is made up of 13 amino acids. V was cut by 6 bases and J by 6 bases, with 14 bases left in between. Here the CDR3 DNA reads TGTGCCAGCAGTCGACAGCCCCTCGATGGCTACACCTTC. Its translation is CASSRQPLDGYTF.

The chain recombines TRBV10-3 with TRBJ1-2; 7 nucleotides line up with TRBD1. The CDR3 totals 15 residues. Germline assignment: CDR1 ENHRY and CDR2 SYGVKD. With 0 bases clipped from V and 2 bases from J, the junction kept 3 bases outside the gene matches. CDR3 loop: CAISESPGQNYGYTF. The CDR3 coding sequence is TGTGCCATCAGTGAGTCTCCGGGACAGAACTATGGCTACACCTTC.

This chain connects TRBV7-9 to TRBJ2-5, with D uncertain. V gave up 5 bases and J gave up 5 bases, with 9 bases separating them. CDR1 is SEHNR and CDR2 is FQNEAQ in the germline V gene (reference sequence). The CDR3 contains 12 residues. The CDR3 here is CASSKTWETQYF. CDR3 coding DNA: TGTGCCAGCAGCAAGACATGGGAGACCCAGTACTTC.

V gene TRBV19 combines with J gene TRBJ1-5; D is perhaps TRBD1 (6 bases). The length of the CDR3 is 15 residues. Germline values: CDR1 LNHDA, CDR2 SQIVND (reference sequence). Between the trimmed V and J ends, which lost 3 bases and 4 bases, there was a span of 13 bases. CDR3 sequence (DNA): TGTGCCAGTAGTATCTCGGGCAGGGGTAATCAGCCCCAGCATTTT. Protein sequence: CASSISGRGNQPQHF.

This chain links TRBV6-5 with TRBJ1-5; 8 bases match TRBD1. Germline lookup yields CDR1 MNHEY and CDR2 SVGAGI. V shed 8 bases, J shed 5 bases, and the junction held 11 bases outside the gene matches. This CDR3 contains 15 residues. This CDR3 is CASSHRDRTYQPQHF. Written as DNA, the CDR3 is TGTGCCAGCTCCCACCGGGACAGGACCTATCAGCCCCAGCATTTT.

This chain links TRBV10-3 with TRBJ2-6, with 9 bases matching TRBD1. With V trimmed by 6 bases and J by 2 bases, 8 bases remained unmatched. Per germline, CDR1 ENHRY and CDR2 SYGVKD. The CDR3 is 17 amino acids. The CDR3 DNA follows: TGTGCCATCAGCGGGGACAGGGATCTGGCTGGGGCCAACGTCCTGACTTTC. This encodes CAISGDRDLAGANVLTF.

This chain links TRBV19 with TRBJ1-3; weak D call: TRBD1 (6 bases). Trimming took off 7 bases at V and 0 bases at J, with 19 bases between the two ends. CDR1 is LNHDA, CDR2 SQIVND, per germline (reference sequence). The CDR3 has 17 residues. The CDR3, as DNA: TGTGCCAGTAATGGAAGGGGGACCTTCGACTCTGGAAACACCATATATTTT. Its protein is CASNGRGTFDSGNTIYF.

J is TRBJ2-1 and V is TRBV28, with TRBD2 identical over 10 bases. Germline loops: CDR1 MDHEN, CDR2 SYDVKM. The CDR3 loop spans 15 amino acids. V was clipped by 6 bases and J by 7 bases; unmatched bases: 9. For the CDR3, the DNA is TGTGCCAGCAGCAAAACTAGCGGGATGACAAATGAGCAGTTCTTC. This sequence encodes CASSKTSGMTNEQFF.

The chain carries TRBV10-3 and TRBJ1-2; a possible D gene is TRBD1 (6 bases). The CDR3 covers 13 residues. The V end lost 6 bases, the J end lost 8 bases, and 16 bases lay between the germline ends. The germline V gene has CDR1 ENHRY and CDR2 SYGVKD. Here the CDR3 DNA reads TGTGCCATCAGAGAGGGGAACAGGGAAGGCTACACCTTC. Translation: CAIREGNREGYTF.

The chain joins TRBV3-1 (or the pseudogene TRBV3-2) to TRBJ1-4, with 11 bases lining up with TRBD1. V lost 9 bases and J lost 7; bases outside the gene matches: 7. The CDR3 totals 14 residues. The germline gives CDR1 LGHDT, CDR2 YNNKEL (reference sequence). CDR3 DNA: TGTGCCAGTGCCCCGGGGACAGGGGGTGAAAAACTGTTTTTT. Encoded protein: CASAPGTGGEKLFF.

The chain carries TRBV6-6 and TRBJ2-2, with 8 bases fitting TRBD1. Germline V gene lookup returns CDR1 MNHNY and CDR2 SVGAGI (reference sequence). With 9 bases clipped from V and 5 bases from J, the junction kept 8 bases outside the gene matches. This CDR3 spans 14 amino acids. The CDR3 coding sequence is TGTGCCAGTAGACAGGGGTCGAGGACCGGGGAGCTGTTTTTT. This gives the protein CASRQGSRTGELFF.

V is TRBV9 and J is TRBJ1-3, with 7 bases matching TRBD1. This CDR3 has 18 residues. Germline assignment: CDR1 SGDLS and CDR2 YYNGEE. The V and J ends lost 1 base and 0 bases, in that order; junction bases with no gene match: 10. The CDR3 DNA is TGTGCCAGCAGCGTAACAGGGGCCACCTACCACTCTGGAAACACCATATATTTT. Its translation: CASSVTGATYHSGNTIYF.

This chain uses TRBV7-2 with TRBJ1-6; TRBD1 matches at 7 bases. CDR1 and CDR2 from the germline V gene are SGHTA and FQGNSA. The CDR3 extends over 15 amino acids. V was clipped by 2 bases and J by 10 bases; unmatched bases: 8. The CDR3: CASSLRRTGESPLHF. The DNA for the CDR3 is TGTGCCAGCAGCTTAAGGAGGACAGGAGAATCACCCCTCCACTTT.

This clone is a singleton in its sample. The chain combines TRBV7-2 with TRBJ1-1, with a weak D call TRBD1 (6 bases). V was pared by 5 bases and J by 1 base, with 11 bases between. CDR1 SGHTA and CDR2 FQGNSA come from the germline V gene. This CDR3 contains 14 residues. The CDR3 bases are TGTGCCAGCAGCCACACAGGGACGAACACTGAAGCTTTCTTT. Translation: CASSHTGTNTEAFF.

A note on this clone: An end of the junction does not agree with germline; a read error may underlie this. CDR3 sequence: CASSLMAGDEQFF. As DNA, the CDR3 is TGTGCTAGCAGCTTAATGGCAGGGGATGAGCAGTTCTTC. This chain connects TRBV7-7 to TRBJ2-1, with TRBD1 as a possible D gene (6 bases). Germline V lookup: CDR1 SSHAT, CDR2 FNYEAQ (reference sequence). This CDR3 has 13 residues.

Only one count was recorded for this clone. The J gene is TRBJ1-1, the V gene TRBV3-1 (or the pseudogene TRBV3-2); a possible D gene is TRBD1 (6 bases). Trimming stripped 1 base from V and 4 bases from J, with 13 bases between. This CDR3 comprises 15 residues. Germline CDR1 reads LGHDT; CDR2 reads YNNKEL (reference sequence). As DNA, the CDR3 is TGTGCCAGCAGCCAAGTTGGGGGGGCTGGCACTGAAGCTTTCTTT. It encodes CASSQVGGAGTEAFF.

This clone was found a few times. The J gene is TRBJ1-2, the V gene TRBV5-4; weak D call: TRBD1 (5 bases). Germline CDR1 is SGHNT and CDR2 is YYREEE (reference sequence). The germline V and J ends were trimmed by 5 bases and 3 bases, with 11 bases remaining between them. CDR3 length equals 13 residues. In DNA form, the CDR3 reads TGTGCCAGCAGACTGGACATCGACTATGGCTACACCTTC. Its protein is CASRLDIDYGYTF.

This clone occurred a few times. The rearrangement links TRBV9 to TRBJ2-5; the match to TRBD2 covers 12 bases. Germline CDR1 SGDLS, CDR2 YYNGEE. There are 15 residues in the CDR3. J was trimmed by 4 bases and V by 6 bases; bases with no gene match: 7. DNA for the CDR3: TGTGCCAGCACCCTCCAGGGACTAGCGGGAGAGACCCAGTACTTC. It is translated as CASTLQGLAGETQYF. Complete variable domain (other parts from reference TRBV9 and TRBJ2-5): DSGVTQTPKHLITATGQRVTLRCSPRSGDLSVYWYQQSLDQGLQFLIQYYNGEERAKGNILERFSAQQFPDLHSELNLSSLELGDSALYFCASTLQGLAGETQYFGPGTRLLVL.